Sequencing of this T cell receptor (beta chain) was carried out in a study of blood T cells in healthy people across ages. Study-level information: About one barcoded beta molecule per two T cells was the capture yield of template switching. Study-wide points: Aged donors had fewer naive CD4+ cells and lower diversity than long-lived donors.

This clonotype appeared once. Its antigen is not identified. Trimming shortened V by 7 bases and J by 7 bases, and 17 bases separated the two germline ends. The CDR3 consists of 14 residues. Looked up from germline, CDR1 is LGHNT and CDR2 is FRNRAP. With a J-beta primer mix and a sample-barcoded 5' primer, a second PCR ran 7 to 11 cycles. TCRdb redid the calling of the 5' RACE reads with MiXCR, one entry per CDR3 protein. Of some 860,000 distinct CDR3 sequences in the sample, approximately 60% were seen once. Sequenced: blood. The clonotype comes from a man in his forties or fifties in good health. This chain joins TRBV12-5 and TRBJ2-1, with D maybe TRBD2 (6 bases). CDR3 amino acids: CASAGTPESNEQFF. The CDR3 DNA is TGTGCTAGTGCTGGGACTCCGGAATCTAATGAGCAGTTCTTC.